This T cell receptor (beta chain) was observed in a study of T cell responses to AZD1222 COVID-19 vaccine. Across the study: Pooling covered second doses at about 4 or about 12 weeks. General study points: Among the donors, most were white British and more were female, and clonal diversity was possibly underestimated.

A single count supports this clone. Its antigen remains unknown. Data came from immunoSEQ multiplex PCR; TCRdb stores just in-frame clones and leaves some out. The sample lists about 150,000 clones, about 90% occurring once. Germline CDR1 is SGHTA and CDR2 is FQGNSA. Trimming stripped 7 bases from V and 0 bases from J, with 7 bases between. The CDR3 spans 13 residues. J is TRBJ1-5 and V is TRBV7-2; D call uncertain. This receptor was obtained from an adult in good health. Sequencing was performed on peripheral blood, taken on day 0 of AZD1222 vaccination. CDR3 sequence: CASTENSNQPQHF. The DNA for the CDR3 is TGTGCCAGCACGGAAAATAGCAATCAGCCCCAGCATTTT.